This T cell receptor (beta chain) was obtained from a study of PD-L1 blockade in urothelial cancer. General study findings and limits: Those with durable benefit had larger increases in tumor-associated blood clones at 3 weeks. Better survival was predicted when blood TCR clonality before treatment fell below the median.

Pretreatment and on-treatment blood mononuclear cell samples were taken, totaling between 1 and 8 time points per patient. Using immunoSEQ multiplex PCR, the repertoire was profiled, and TCRdb retains in-frame clones only, with some absent. Of 80,000 to 100,000 clones in the sample, about 80% were seen once. The V segment lost 0 bases and the J segment 4 bases; nucleotides outside the gene matches: 10. The CDR3 is 18 amino acids. Per the germline V gene, CDR1 is LNHDA and CDR2 is SQIVND (reference sequence). Comments on this clone: Its antigen remains unidentified.

The clonotype comes from a man aged 70-80 years with urothelial cancer. This sample comprised PBMCs, obtained around atezolizumab (anti-PD-L1) treatment. V usage is TRBV19 and J usage is TRBJ2-2, with 8 positions matching TRBD2. The DNA for the CDR3 is TGTGCCAGTAGTATAGATTACCAGACGGGGGGGCCCACCGGGGAGCTGTTTTTT. This sequence encodes CASSIDYQTGGPTGELFF.